The 22 T cell receptor beta chains below all came from one sample that was sequenced in a study of cytomegalovirus exposure and HLA in healthy donors. In the PCR, 60 Vbeta and 13 Jbeta primers were used. Using immunoSEQ multiplex PCR, the repertoire was profiled, and TCRdb retains in-frame clones only, with some absent. This table holds roughly 190,000 clones, roughly 13% found once. The sequenced material came from PBMCs. The receptors come from a man aged 50 to 60 in good health and CMV-seropositive.

V is TRBV7-2 and J is TRBJ2-5; 11 positions agree with TRBD2. After removal of 0 bases from V and 3 bases from J, the junction contained 0 bases not matched to a gene. The CDR3 spans 15 residues. Germline assignment: CDR1 SGHTA and CDR2 FQGNSA. In DNA form, the CDR3 reads TGTGCCAGCAGCTTAGCGGGACTAGCGGAAGAGACCCAGTACTTC. It translates to CASSLAGLAEETQYF. The full variable domain, in which reference TRBV7-2 and TRBJ2-5 provide the parts outside the CDR3, is GAGVSQSPSNKVTEKGKDVELRCDPISGHTALYWYRQSLGQGLEFLIYFQGNSAPDKSGLPSDRFSAERTGGSVSTLTIQRTQQEDSAVYLCASSLAGLAEETQYFGPGTRLLVL.

The chain couples TRBV19 to TRBJ1-5; the match to TRBD1 covers 8 bases. The CDR3 has 16 amino acids. Trimming removed 6 bases from V and 1 base from J; junction bases left unmatched: 8. Germline V gene sequence: CDR1 LNHDA, CDR2 SQIVND (reference sequence). The CDR3 reads CASRGQGQRSNQPQHF. In DNA, the CDR3 is TGTGCCAGTAGAGGACAGGGCCAGAGGAGCAATCAGCCCCAGCATTTT.

The chain carries TRBV28 and TRBJ1-4; TRBD1 aligns across 7 bases. Germline V gene sequence: CDR1 MDHEN, CDR2 SYDVKM. The ends lost 8 bases at V and 7 bases at J; junction bases unmatched: 13. The CDR3 loop spans 15 amino acids. CDR3 sequence: CASLRAGAGGEKLFF. The CDR3, as DNA: TGTGCCAGCCTACGAGCTGGAGCAGGGGGTGAAAAACTGTTTTTT.

V gene TRBV2 combines with J gene TRBJ1-2, with unresolved D. The V end was cut by 3 bases, the J end by 8 bases, with 13 bases between. The germline gives CDR1 SNHLY, CDR2 FYNNEI. The CDR3 is made up of 13 amino acids. CDR3 sequence (DNA): TGTGCCAGCAGTGAGATAGTCGGGGTGGGCTACACCTTC. Protein product: CASSEIVGVGYTF.

Judged by abundance, this clone is medium-sized. This may be a read error: a much more frequent sequence differs by one nucleotide. Other DNA sequences of this sample code for an identical CDR3. This chain connects TRBV4-3 to TRBJ2-3; D is unresolved. Trimming removed 3 bases from V and 1 base from J, with 5 bases in between. The CDR3 length is 13 residues. Per germline, CDR1 LGHNA and CDR2 YSLEER. The CDR3 nucleotides read TGCGCCAGCAGCCACCGCGGCACAGATACGCAGTATTTT. Protein product: CASSHRGTDTQYF.

The rearrangement uses TRBV25-1 and TRBJ2-2; 10 nucleotides agree with TRBD1. Germline CDR1 reads MGHDK; CDR2 reads SYGVNS. J was trimmed by 5 bases and V by 6 bases; bases with no gene match: 6. This CDR3 has 15 residues. The CDR3, as DNA: TGTGCCAGCAGGACGACAGGGGGCGCGACCGGGGAGCTGTTTTTT. This translates into CASRTTGGATGELFF.

The V gene is TRBV11-3, the J gene TRBJ2-1; 8 bases are shared with TRBD2. V shed 6 bases, J shed 0 bases, and the junction held 7 bases outside the gene matches. The germline gives CDR1 SGHNT, CDR2 YENEEA. The length of the CDR3 is 16 residues. CDR3 loop: CASRQPSGGSYNEQFF. CDR3 sequence (DNA): TGTGCCAGCAGGCAACCCAGCGGGGGCTCCTACAATGAGCAGTTCTTC. The complete variable domain, with remaining parts taken from reference TRBV11-3 and TRBJ2-1, reads EAGVVQSPRYKIIEKKQPVAFWCNPISGHNTLYWYLQNLGQGPELLIRYENEEAVDDSQLPKDRFSAERLKGVDSTLKIQPAELGDSAVYLCASRQPSGGSYNEQFFGPGTRLTVL.

This clone has just a few counts. J is TRBJ2-1 and V is TRBV29-1, with D uncertain. The V end lost 5 bases, the J end lost 2 bases, and 16 bases lay between the germline ends. Germline V gene lookup returns CDR1 SQVTM and CDR2 ANQGSEA. The CDR3 spans 15 residues. CDR3 residues: CSVLSSGNPYNEQFF. DNA of the CDR3: TGCAGCGTTTTGTCGTCTGGCAATCCCTACAATGAGCAGTTCTTC.

The J gene is TRBJ2-3, the V gene TRBV30; 8 bases align to TRBD2. V was pared by 8 bases and J by 2 bases, with 6 bases of the junction left unmatched. CDR1 is GTSNPN, CDR2 SVGIG, per germline (reference sequence). The length of the CDR3 is 13 residues. The CDR3 region has the DNA TGTGCCGTGGAGCGGGGGTTCACAGATACGCAGTATTTT. This encodes CAVERGFTDTQYF.

This clone has more than one count but fewer than ten. This sequence joins TRBV30 and TRBJ2-5; D may be TRBD1 (6 bases). This CDR3 comprises 12 residues. From germline, CDR1 is GTSNPN and CDR2 SVGIG (reference sequence). Trimming took off 3 bases at V and 5 bases at J, with 10 bases between the two ends. CDR3 nucleotides: TGTGCCTGGAGGCCGCAGGGGGAGACCCAGTACTTC. Residues: CAWRPQGETQYF.

This chain links TRBV6-1 with TRBJ1-1, with D perhaps matching TRBD1 (5 bases). V gave up 4 bases and J gave up 3 bases, with 18 bases separating them. CDR1 and CDR2 from the germline V gene are MNHNS and SASEGT. The CDR3 loop spans 16 amino acids. This chain's CDR3 is CASSAWGGERDTEAFF. CDR3 sequence (DNA): TGTGCCAGCAGTGCGTGGGGGGGGGAACGGGACACTGAAGCTTTCTTT.

The V call is TRBV7-2, the J call TRBJ2-7; D uncertain. CDR3 length: 15 amino acids. Germline V gives CDR1 SGHTA, CDR2 FQGNSA. V was trimmed by 5 bases and J by 3 bases, leaving 17 bases between them. The DNA for the CDR3 is TGTGCCAGCAGCCAAGCCCCCGGAGCACTCTACGAGCAGTACGTC. Residues: CASSQAPGALYEQYV.

The chain carries TRBV6-6 and TRBJ1-5, with D possibly TRBD1 on 5 matching bases. The germline V gene has CDR1 MNHNY and CDR2 SVGAGI (reference sequence). V lost 5 bases, J lost 7 bases, and 15 bases lay in between. This CDR3 comprises 14 residues. CDR3 coding DNA: TGTGCCAGCAGTGGGGGGGGTTTTCACCAGCCCCAGCATTTT. This encodes CASSGGGFHQPQHF.

The chain employs TRBV4-3 and TRBJ1-5; no firm D call. Germline V gene lookup returns CDR1 LGHNA and CDR2 YSLEER. CDR3 length: 13 amino acids. The germline V and J ends were trimmed by 3 bases and 7 bases, with 10 bases remaining between them. The CDR3 bases are TGCGCCAGCAGCCATGAGCTATCCCAGCCCCAGCATTTT. Its translation: CASSHELSQPQHF.

The CDR3: CASSLAGQGVLRNTIYF. In DNA, the CDR3 is TGCGCCAGCAGCTTGGCCGGTCAGGGCGTCCTCAGGAACACCATATATTTT. The rearrangement links TRBV5-1 to TRBJ1-3; the D gene is possibly TRBD1 (5 bases). Deletions cut 0 bases from V and 7 bases from J, with 20 bases between. This CDR3 region has 17 residues. From germline, CDR1 is SGHRS and CDR2 YFSETQ.

The rearrangement joins TRBV15 to TRBJ2-1, with TRBD2 matching over 11 bases. Per the germline V gene, CDR1 is LNHNV and CDR2 is YYDKDF (reference sequence). V lost 1 base and J lost 0; bases outside the gene matches: 2. The CDR3 runs to 17 residues. The CDR3 coding sequence is TGTGCCACCAGCAGAGGACTAGCGGGAAGCTCCTACAATGAGCAGTTCTTC. Translation gives CATSRGLAGSSYNEQFF.

The rearrangement uses TRBV5-1 and TRBJ1-1; possible D gene TRBD1, 5 bases. This CDR3 has 15 amino acids. CDR1 is SGHRS, CDR2 YFSETQ, per germline. Deletions cut 4 bases from V and 1 base from J, with 14 bases between. The CDR3 loop is CASSPGAGRNTEAFF. As DNA, the CDR3 is TGCGCCAGCAGCCCCGGGGCGGGGAGGAACACTGAAGCTTTCTTT.

CDR3 sequence: CASSFLQGGGEQFF. The CDR3 nucleotides read TGTGCCAGCAGCTTTTTACAGGGGGGTGGTGAGCAGTTCTTC. The chain recombines TRBV7-3 with TRBJ2-1, with TRBD1 matching 8 bases. V shed 3 bases and J 9 bases; nucleotides not matched to a gene: 7. Per the germline V gene, CDR1 is SGHTA and CDR2 is FQGTGA. The CDR3 is 14 amino acids. Full variable domain (outside the CDR3, taken from reference TRBV7-3 and TRBJ2-1): GAGVSQTPSNKVTEKGKYVELRCDPISGHTALYWYRQSLGQGPEFLIYFQGTGAADDSGLPNDRFFAVRPEGSVSTLKIQRTERGDSAVYLCASSFLQGGGEQFFGPGTRLTVL.

Of note for this clone: An end of the junction does not agree with germline; a read error may underlie this. The chain combines TRBV9 with TRBJ2-5; 11 positions match TRBD2. The V gene's germline CDR1 is SGDLS and CDR2 YYNGEE. The CDR3 covers 18 residues. The CDR3 DNA is TGTGCCAGCAGCGTAGGGGTTAGCGGGGGGGCCTACCTAAGGACCCGGTACTTC. Translation: CASSVGVSGGAYLRTRYF. Based on the CDR3 plus reference TRBV9 and TRBJ2-5, the full variable domain is DSGVTQTPKHLITATGQRVTLRCSPRSGDLSVYWYQQSLDQGLQFLIQYYNGEERAKGNILERFSAQQFPDLHSELNLSSLELGDSALYFCASSVGVSGGAYLRTRYFGPGTRLLVL.

This clone was seen only a few times. V and J are TRBV5-1 and TRBJ1-6; TRBD1 agrees at 10 bases. The ends lost 4 bases at V and 6 bases at J; junction bases unmatched: 7. CDR3 length equals 16 residues. CDR1 SGHRS and CDR2 YFSETQ come from the germline V gene. CDR3 bases: TGCGCCAGCAGCCTCAGCCGGGACAGGGGTAATTCACCCCTCCACTTT. Amino acid sequence: CASSLSRDRGNSPLHF.

The chain links TRBV7-3 to TRBJ2-1, with TRBD1 matching 11 bases. J was trimmed by 7 bases and V by 5 bases; bases with no gene match: 7. This CDR3 spans 15 amino acids. Per germline, CDR1 SGHTA and CDR2 FQGTGA. The CDR3 protein is CASSLDRGRVNEQFF. CDR3 in DNA: TGTGCCAGCAGCCTGGACAGGGGGCGCGTGAATGAGCAGTTCTTC.

This clone was seen more than once but under ten times. This chain uses TRBV18 with TRBJ1-2; no clear D gene. The V end was cut by 3 bases, the J end by 1 base, with 9 bases between. Germline CDR1 reads KGHSH; CDR2 reads LQKENI. This CDR3 has 14 residues. The CDR3 DNA reads TGTGCCAGCTCACCGGGCGGGGTTAACTATGGCTACACCTTC. This codes for CASSPGGVNYGYTF.